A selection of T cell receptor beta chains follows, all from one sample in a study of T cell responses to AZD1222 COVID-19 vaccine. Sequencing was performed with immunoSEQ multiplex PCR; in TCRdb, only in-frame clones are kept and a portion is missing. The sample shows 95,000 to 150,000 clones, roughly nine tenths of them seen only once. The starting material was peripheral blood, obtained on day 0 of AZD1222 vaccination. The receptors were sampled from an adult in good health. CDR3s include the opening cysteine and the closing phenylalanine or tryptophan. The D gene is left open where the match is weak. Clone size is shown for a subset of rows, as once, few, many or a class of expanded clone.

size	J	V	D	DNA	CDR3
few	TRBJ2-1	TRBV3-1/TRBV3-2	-	TGTGCCAGCAGCCAATGGGGGCGGAATGAGCAGTTCTTC	CASSQWGRNEQFF
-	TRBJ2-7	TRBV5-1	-	TGCGCCAGCAGCTTGAATCCAAGGGCCTACGAGCAGTACTTC	CASSLNPRAYEQYF
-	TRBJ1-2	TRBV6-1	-	TGTGCCAGCAGTGAAAAATGGGACGGCTATGGCTACACCTTC	CASSEKWDGYGYTF
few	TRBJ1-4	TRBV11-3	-	TGTGCCAGCAGCTTGGGAAGTGAAAAACTGTTTTTT	CASSLGSEKLFF
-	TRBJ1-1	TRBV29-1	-	TGCAGCGTAGCACCCAGGATGAACACTGAAGCTTTCTTT	CSVAPRMNTEAFF
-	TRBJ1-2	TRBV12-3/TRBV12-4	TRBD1	TGTGCCAGCAGATATCCAGGGGGCTCTGGCTACACCTTC	CASRYPGGSGYTF
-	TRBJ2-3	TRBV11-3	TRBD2	TGTGCCAGCAGCCGAGGGGTCGGGAGGGTGGATACGCAGTATTTT	CASSRGVGRVDTQYF
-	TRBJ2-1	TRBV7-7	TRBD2	TGTGCCAGCAGCGTTAGCGGGAGGGCCGTGGATGAGCAGTTCTTC	CASSVSGRAVDEQFF
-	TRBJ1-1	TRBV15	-	TGTGCCACCAGCGCCTACAGGGATGGGACTGAAGCTTTCTTT	CATSAYRDGTEAFF
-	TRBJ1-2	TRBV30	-	TGTGCCTGGAGTGGAGGGGTTGACTACACCTTC	CAWSGGVDYTF
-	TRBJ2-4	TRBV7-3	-	TGTGCCAGGATCAAAAGGACTCCCCGAGTGGCCAAAAACATTCAGTACTTC	CARIKRTPRVAKNIQYF
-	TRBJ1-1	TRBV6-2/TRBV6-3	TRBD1	TGTGCCAGCAGCTCCCCGGACAGGTTGAACACTGAAGCTTTCTTT	CASSSPDRLNTEAFF
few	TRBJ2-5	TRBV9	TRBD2	TGTGCCAGCAGCGTAGGTGCGGGGGGGAGCGAAGAGACCCAGTACTTC	CASSVGAGGSEETQYF
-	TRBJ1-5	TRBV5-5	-	TGTGCCAGCAGCTTGTATACAGGTCCTTCGGGGCAGCCCCAGCATTTT	CASSLYTGPSGQPQHF
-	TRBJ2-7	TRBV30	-	TGTGCCTGGGGAACCTACGGGACATTGAACGAGCAGTACTTC	CAWGTYGTLNEQYF
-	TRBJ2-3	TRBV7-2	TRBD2	TGTGCCAGCAGCTCCCAGCGGGGGGGCACAGATACGCAGTATTTT	CASSSQRGGTDTQYF
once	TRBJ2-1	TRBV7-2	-	TGTGCCAGCAGCGAAGCGTACAATGAGCAGTTCTTC	CASSEAYNEQFF
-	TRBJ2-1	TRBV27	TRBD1	TGTGCCAGCAGTTTATGGATGACAGGGGACTCCTACAATGAGCAGTTCTTC	CASSLWMTGDSYNEQFF
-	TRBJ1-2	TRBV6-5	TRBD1	TGTGCCAGCAGTCCCGAGGGGGACAGGGCCCTTGGCTACACCTTC	CASSPEGDRALGYTF
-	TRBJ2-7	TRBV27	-	TGTGCCAGCAGTCGGAACAGGGTCGAGCAGTACTTC	CASSRNRVEQYF
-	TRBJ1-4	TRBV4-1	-	TGCGCCAGCAGCCAAGTAGGAGGGCTTAATGAAAAACTGTTTTTT	CASSQVGGLNEKLFF
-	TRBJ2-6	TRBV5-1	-	TGCGCCAGCAGCTTGGCAGGGGACCTCCCTGGGGCCAACGTCCTGACTTTC	CASSLAGDLPGANVLTF
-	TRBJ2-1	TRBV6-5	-	TGTGCCAGCAGTTTTAGCAGGTACAATGAGCAGTTCTTC	CASSFSRYNEQFF
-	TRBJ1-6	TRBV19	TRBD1	TGTGCCAGTTCATCCCCGCGCCTTGGACAGGGGGCTGTGAGTTCACCCCTCCACTTT	CASSSPRLGQGAVSSPLHF
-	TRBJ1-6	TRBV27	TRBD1	TGTGCCAGCAGTTTAGGGACAGGGGCTTATACACCCCTCCACTTT	CASSLGTGAYTPLHF
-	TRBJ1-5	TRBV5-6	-	TGTGCCAGCAGCTTGTTCGGGGGAGGCCACAATCAGCCCCAGCATTTT	CASSLFGGGHNQPQHF
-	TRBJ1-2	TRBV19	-	TGTGCCAGTAGTGCAGGGCTTTACTATGGCTACACCTTC	CASSAGLYYGYTF
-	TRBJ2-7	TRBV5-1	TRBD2	TGCGCCAGCAGCCCGAGGGCGGGAGGGCCGTACGAGCAGTACTTC	CASSPRAGGPYEQYF
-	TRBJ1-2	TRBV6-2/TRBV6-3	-	TGTGCCAGCAGTTACTCCGGCGGCTATGGCTACACCTTC	CASSYSGGYGYTF
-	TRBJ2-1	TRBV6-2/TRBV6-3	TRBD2	TGTGCCAGCAGTTACCGACTAGCTGGGAATGAGCAGTTCTTC	CASSYRLAGNEQFF
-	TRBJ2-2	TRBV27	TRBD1	TGTGCCAGCAGAAGACAGGGCCACACCGGGGAGCTGTTTTTT	CASRRQGHTGELFF
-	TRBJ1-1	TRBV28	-	TGTGCCAGCACCCGAGGGGGGGCGGGGACTGAAGCTTTCTTT	CASTRGGAGTEAFF